This TCR beta chain was documented in a study of T-cell memory formation after mild COVID-19. Regarding the study as a whole: Of the contracting clones, CD4+ ones lay mainly in CM and EM, and CD8+ ones in EMRA. The appearance of some responding clones in pre-infection memory suggested that cross-reactive memory joined. Clones contracting across day 15 to 85 had a balanced CD4/CD8 profile; later expanding clones leaned CD4+.

In its sample, this clonotype was seen a few times. Antigen unknown. cDNA libraries for TCR alpha and TCR beta, carrying sample barcodes and UMIs, came from 5'RACE with constant-segment primers. Each CDR3 protein is one row after TCRdb ran MiXCR on the 5' RACE reads. The table shows approximately 250,000 distinct CDR3 sequences, with about a sixth occurring only once. The clonotype was recovered from a man between 18 and 35 years old who had mild COVID-19 (a few samples of this study predate the infection). Cell type and time point are not known. The specimen sequenced was PBMCs or a T cell subset sorted from them (not recorded which).

The CDR3 DNA sequence: TGCAGTGCTACGGGACAGTATGGCTACACCTTC. Amino acid sequence: CSATGQYGYTF. The chain combines TRBV20-1 with TRBJ1-2, with TRBD1 identical over 7 bases. This CDR3 is 11 amino acids long. CDR1 DFQATT and CDR2 SNEGSKA come from the germline V gene (reference sequence). V was clipped by 4 bases and J by 5 bases; unmatched bases: 1.